The 6 T cell receptor beta chains below all came from one sample that was sequenced in a study of CD8 T cells in ankylosing spondylitis. General observations from the study: Seven or eight highly homologous variants made up a TCR beta motif, and this motif appeared characteristic of ankylosing spondylitis blood.

TCRdb independently ran MiXCR on the 5' RACE reads; one entry per CDR3 protein. The sample shows 350,000 to 450,000 distinct CDR3 sequences, roughly 27% of them seen only once. What these receptors recognize is not known. Sequencing was performed on blood, either unsorted or a sorted T cell fraction (not recorded which). These receptors were taken from a male donor with ankylosing spondylitis.

The CDR3 nucleotides read TGTGCCAGCTCACCAACGTCTAGCACAGATACGCAGTATTTT. Amino acids: CASSPTSSTDTQYF. V gene TRBV18 combines with J gene TRBJ2-3; D is unresolved. V lost 2 bases to trimming and J lost 0 bases, with 6 bases between them. The CDR3 totals 14 residues. From germline, CDR1 is KGHSH and CDR2 LQKENI. The variable domain in full, completed from reference TRBV18 and TRBJ2-3, reads NAGVMQNPRHLVRRRGQEARLRCSPMKGHSHVYWYRQLPEEGLKFMVYLQKENIIDESGMPKERFSAEFPKEGPSILRIQQVVRGDSAAYFCASSPTSSTDTQYFGPGTRLTVL.

This chain joins TRBV28 and TRBJ1-2; D not resolved. This CDR3 is 12 amino acids long. The germline gives CDR1 MDHEN, CDR2 SYDVKM. V was shortened by 5 bases and J by 7 bases, with 11 bases between the two germline ends. The CDR3 DNA sequence: TGTGCCAGCAGTGGGATTTCTCGTGGCTACACCTTC. This sequence encodes CASSGISRGYTF.

J is TRBJ2-1 and V is TRBV6-1; possible D gene TRBD2, 6 bases. The germline V and J ends were trimmed by 9 bases and 0 bases, with 12 bases remaining between them. The germline gives CDR1 MNHNS, CDR2 SASEGT. This CDR3 contains 14 residues. The CDR3 sequence is CASSAGPSYNEQFF. CDR3 DNA sequence: TGTGCCAGTTCCGCGGGACCCTCCTACAATGAGCAGTTCTTC.

In DNA, the CDR3 is TGCAGTGCTAGAAGGACAGGGGGTATTAATTCACCCCTCCACTTT. Translated, it gives CSARRTGGINSPLHF. The V gene is TRBV20-1, the J gene TRBJ1-6; TRBD1 agrees at 10 bases. After removal of 2 bases from V and 6 bases from J, the junction contained 4 bases not matched to a gene. The CDR3 covers 15 residues. Looked up from germline, CDR1 is DFQATT and CDR2 is SNEGSKA (reference sequence).

This clonotype appeared a few times. This chain links TRBV19 with TRBJ1-6; possible D gene TRBD1, 6 bases. V was clipped by 5 bases and J by 8 bases, with 13 bases between them. The germline CDR1 and CDR2 sequences are LNHDA and SQIVND (reference sequence). This CDR3 contains 14 residues. The CDR3 nucleotides are TGTGCCAGTAGTCCGGGACATCAGGATTCACCCCTCCACTTT. Translated: CASSPGHQDSPLHF.

CDR3 bases: TGTGCCAGCAGCTTAGGGTCCCCCAAAGAGCAGTACTTC. It codes for CASSLGSPKEQYF. V usage is TRBV11-2 and J usage is TRBJ2-7; D gene ambiguous. The V end was cut by 1 base, the J end by 7 bases, with 11 bases between. Germline values: CDR1 SGHAT, CDR2 FQNNGV. There are 13 residues in the CDR3.